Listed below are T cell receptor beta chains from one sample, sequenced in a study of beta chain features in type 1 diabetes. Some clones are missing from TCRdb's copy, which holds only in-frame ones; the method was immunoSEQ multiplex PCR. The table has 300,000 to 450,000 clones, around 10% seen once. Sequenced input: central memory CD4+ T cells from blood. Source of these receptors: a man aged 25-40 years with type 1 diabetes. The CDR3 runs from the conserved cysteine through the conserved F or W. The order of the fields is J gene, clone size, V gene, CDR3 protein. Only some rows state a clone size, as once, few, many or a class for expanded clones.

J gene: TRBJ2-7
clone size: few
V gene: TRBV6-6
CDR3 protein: CASSGTPYEQYF

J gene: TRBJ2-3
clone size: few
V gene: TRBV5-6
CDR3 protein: CASSFSSGGTDTQYF

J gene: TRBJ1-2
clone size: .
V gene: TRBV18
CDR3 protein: CASPPDSANYGYTF

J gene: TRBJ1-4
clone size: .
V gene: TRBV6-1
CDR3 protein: CASSEAGRGEKLFF

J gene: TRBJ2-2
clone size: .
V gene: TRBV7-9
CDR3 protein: CASSPSPGTRDTGELFF

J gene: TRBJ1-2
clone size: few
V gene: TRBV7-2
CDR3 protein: CASSPVGPYGYTF

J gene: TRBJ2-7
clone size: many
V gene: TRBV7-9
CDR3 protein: CASSPPRGTVRYEQYF

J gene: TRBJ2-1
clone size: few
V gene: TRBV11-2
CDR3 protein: CASSLEGGEQFF

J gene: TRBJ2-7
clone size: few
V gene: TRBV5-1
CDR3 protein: CASSSTGAYEQYF

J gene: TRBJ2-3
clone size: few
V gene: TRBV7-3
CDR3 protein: CASSLLPLAVTDTQYF

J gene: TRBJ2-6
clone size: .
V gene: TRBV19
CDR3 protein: CASSIEGWGANVLTF

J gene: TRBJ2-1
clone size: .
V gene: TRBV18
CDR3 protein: CASSARASEQFF

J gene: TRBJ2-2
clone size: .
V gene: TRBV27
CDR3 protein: CASSQSPSRTIRVVGGELFF

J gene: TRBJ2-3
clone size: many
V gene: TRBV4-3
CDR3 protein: CASSQAPGLAGTDTQYF

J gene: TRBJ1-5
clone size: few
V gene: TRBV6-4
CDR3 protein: CASTTGESNQPQHF

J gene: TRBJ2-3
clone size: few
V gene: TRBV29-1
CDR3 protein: CSANPGEGITYF

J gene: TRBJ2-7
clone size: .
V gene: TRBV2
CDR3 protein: CASRASYEQYF

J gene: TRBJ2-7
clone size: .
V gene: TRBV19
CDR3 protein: CASSIAGGAYEQYF

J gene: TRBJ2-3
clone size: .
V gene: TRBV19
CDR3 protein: CASRGPGGGYTQYF

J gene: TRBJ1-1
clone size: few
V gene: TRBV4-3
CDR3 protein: CASRLSLGGSNTEAFF

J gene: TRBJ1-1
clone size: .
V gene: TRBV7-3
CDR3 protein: CASSLTPGLSSEAFF

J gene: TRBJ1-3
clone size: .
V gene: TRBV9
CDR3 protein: CASSVDSFSGNTIYF

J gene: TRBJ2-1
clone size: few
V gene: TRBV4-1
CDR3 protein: CASSLNSYNEQFF

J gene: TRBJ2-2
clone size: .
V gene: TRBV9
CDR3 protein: CASSVARAGELFF

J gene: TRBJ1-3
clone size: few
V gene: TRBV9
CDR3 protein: CASSISPGSSGNTIYF

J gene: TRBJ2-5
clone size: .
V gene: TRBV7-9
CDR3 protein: CASSLAGETQYF

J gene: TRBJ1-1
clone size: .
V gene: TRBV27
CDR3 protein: CASSLQGDTEAFF

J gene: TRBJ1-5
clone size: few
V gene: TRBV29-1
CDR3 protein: CSVEVGGGNQPQHF

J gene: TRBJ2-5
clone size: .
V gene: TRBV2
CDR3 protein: CASNRDHAKMAQYF

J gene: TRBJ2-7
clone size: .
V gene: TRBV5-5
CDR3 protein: CASSSFGSVQQYF

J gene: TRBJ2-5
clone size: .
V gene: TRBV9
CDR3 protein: CASSVGNAEETQYF

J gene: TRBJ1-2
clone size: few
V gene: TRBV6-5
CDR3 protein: CASSPDTLTIYGYTF

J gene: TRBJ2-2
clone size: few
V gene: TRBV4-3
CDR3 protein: CASSQDGTDTGELFF

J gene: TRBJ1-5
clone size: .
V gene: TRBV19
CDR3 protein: CASSPGQGLNQPQHF

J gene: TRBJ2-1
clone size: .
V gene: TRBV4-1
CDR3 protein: CASSPRGHRSYNEQFF

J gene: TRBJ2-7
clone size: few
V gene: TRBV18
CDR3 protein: CASSPQTGGGNYEQYF

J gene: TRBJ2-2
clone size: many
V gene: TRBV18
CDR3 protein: CASSPPSRTGELFF

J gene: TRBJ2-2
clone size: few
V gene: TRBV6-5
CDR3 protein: CASRDRAATGELFF

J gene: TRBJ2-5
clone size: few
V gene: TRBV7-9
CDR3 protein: CASSGTGLETQYF

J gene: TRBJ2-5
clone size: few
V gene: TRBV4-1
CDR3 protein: CASSLTGRGEETQYF

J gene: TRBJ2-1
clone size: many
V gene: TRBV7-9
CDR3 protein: CASSLFGDYNEQFF

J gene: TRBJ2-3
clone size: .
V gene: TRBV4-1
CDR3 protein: CASRLGPITDTQYF